Shown below are 24 T cell receptor beta chains from a single sample sequenced in a study of OX40 agonist ivuxolimab in advanced cancers. Libraries were prepared by immunoSEQ multiplex PCR; TCRdb keeps only in-frame clonotypes and omits some of them. The repertoire consists of some 41,000 clones, with roughly 84% occurring once and the leading ten covering about a sixth. Sequenced material: CD4+ or CD8+ T cells sorted from blood, taken in a trial of the OX40 agonist ivuxolimab. The origin of the receptors is an adult with an advanced solid tumor such as melanoma, head and neck, liver or kidney cancer.

This chain connects TRBV5-1 to TRBJ1-1; 7 bases are shared with TRBD1. This CDR3 contains 16 residues. Germline V gives CDR1 SGHRS, CDR2 YFSETQ. V gave up 3 bases and J gave up 2 bases; unmatched junction bases: 10. CDR3 bases: TGCGCCAGCAGCTGGGGACAGATTCCTATTAACACTGAAGCTTTCTTT. It codes for CASSWGQIPINTEAFF.

The J gene is TRBJ1-2, the V gene TRBV12-5, with 8 bases aligning to TRBD1. This CDR3 contains 17 residues. Germline-derived CDR1 and CDR2 are LGHNT and FRNRAP. Trimming took 6 bases from V and 2 from J; bases not matched to a gene: 14. The CDR3 reads CASGFDLQGVKNYGYTF. The CDR3 DNA reads TGTGCTAGTGGATTTGATCTACAGGGGGTCAAGAACTATGGCTACACCTTC.

The V gene is TRBV10-2, the J gene TRBJ1-1; D is possibly TRBD1 (6 bases). The CDR3 contains 14 residues. The germline V and J ends were trimmed by 3 bases and 4 bases, with 12 bases remaining between them. Germline CDR1 and CDR2: WSHSY and SAAADI. In DNA, the CDR3 is TGCGCCAGCAGTGACAAGGGGGGTCTCACTGAAGCTTTCTTT. Translated: CASSDKGGLTEAFF.

A single count supports this clone. The chain couples TRBV7-8 to TRBJ1-4; unclear D gene. This CDR3 is 15 amino acids long. The ends were cut back, 6 bases at V and 6 bases at J, with 17 bases in the middle. Per germline, CDR1 SGHVS and CDR2 FQNEAQ. The CDR3 DNA follows: TGTGCCAGCAGTCCGGACCACCAGAGAGATGAAAAACTGTTTTTT. This sequence encodes CASSPDHQRDEKLFF.

This chain links TRBV5-8 with TRBJ1-5; no clear D gene. The V end was cut by 2 bases, the J end by 1 base, with 7 bases between. The CDR3 loop spans 14 amino acids. In germline, CDR1 is SGHTS, CDR2 YDEGEE. DNA for the CDR3: TGTGCCAGCAGCTTCGCGAACAGCAATCAGCCCCAGCATTTT. Its protein is CASSFANSNQPQHF.

This chain joins TRBV27 and TRBJ1-2, with a tentative D call TRBD1 (5 bases). Trimming removed 4 bases from V and 6 bases from J, with 18 bases in between. The CDR3 is 15 amino acids. Germline V gene sequence: CDR1 MNHEY, CDR2 SMNVEV (reference sequence). Here the CDR3 reads CASSSWDLRKNGYTF. In DNA, the CDR3 is TGTGCCAGCAGTTCTTGGGACTTGAGGAAAAATGGCTACACCTTC.

This chain links TRBV27 with TRBJ1-5; a possible D gene is TRBD1 (5 bases). This CDR3 contains 15 residues. The V gene's germline CDR1 is MNHEY and CDR2 SMNVEV (reference sequence). The V end lost 1 base, the J end lost 5 bases, and 12 bases lay between the germline ends. Here the CDR3 reads CASSLYAGGDQPQHF. DNA for the CDR3: TGTGCCAGCAGTTTATATGCAGGAGGGGATCAGCCCCAGCATTTT.

This clone appeared once. This chain connects TRBV4-3 to TRBJ1-5; D unclear. The length of the CDR3 is 16 residues. Trimming took off 0 bases at V and 3 bases at J, with 12 bases between the two ends. The germline V gene encodes CDR1 LGHNA and CDR2 YSLEER. This chain's CDR3 is CASSQDFGRDNQPQHF. The CDR3, as DNA: TGCGCCAGCAGCCAAGATTTTGGTAGGGACAATCAGCCCCAGCATTTT.

The rearrangement joins TRBV7-2 to TRBJ2-5; a possible D gene is TRBD2 (5 bases). Germline V gene sequence: CDR1 SGHTA, CDR2 FQGNSA. V was cut by 5 bases and J by 0 bases, with 10 bases left in between. The length of the CDR3 is 14 residues. CDR3 DNA sequence: TGTGCCAGCAGCGAGCGGAGGTACCAAGAGACCCAGTACTTC. Its protein is CASSERRYQETQYF.

On this clone: The junction departs from germline at one end; a sequencing error may be responsible. V gene TRBV7-7 combines with J gene TRBJ2-5, with TRBD1 matching 11 bases. This CDR3 spans 16 amino acids. Per germline, CDR1 SSHAT and CDR2 FNYEAQ (reference sequence). CDR3 amino acids: CASRLRTGGDEETQYF. For the CDR3, the DNA is TGTGCTAGCAGACTTAGGACAGGGGGCGATGAAGAGACCCAGTACTTC.

This chain joins TRBV5-6 and TRBJ2-2; D is undetermined. The germline V gene encodes CDR1 SGHDT and CDR2 YYEEEE. The CDR3 runs to 12 residues. Between the trimmed V and J ends, which lost 4 bases and 6 bases, there was a span of 7 bases. CDR3 residues: CASSPGSGELFF. DNA for the CDR3: TGTGCCAGCAGCCCCGGGTCCGGGGAGCTGTTTTTT.

The genes are TRBV18 and TRBJ2-4, with 7 positions matching TRBD1. The CDR3 has 17 residues. The V and J ends lost 5 bases and 0 bases, in that order; junction bases with no gene match: 10. Per the germline V gene, CDR1 is KGHSH and CDR2 is LQKENI. As DNA, the CDR3 is TGTGCCAGCTCATCCCTTGGGACAGTCCTAGCCAAAAACATTCAGTACTTC. It codes for CASSSLGTVLAKNIQYF. Filled out from reference TRBV18 and TRBJ2-4, the complete variable domain reads NAGVMQNPRHLVRRRGQEARLRCSPMKGHSHVYWYRQLPEEGLKFMVYLQKENIIDESGMPKERFSAEFPKEGPSILRIQQVVRGDSAAYFCASSSLGTVLAKNIQYFGAGTRLSVL.

This clone has at least ten counts. The chain couples TRBV7-9 to TRBJ2-7; no reliable D call. The V gene lost 0 bases and the J gene lost 6 bases, with 9 bases spanning the gap. The germline V gene encodes CDR1 SEHNR and CDR2 FQNEAQ (reference sequence). The CDR3 consists of 13 residues. The CDR3 spells CASSLAVSVEQYF. CDR3 DNA sequence: TGTGCCAGCAGCTTAGCGGTCTCAGTCGAGCAGTACTTC.

This clone was detected only a few times. The chain employs TRBV30 and TRBJ1-4; D perhaps matches TRBD1 (5 bases). Germline V gives CDR1 GTSNPN, CDR2 SVGIG (reference sequence). V lost 1 base, J lost 4 bases, and 7 bases lay in between. This CDR3 is 13 amino acids long. In nucleotides, the CDR3 is TGTGCCTGGAGTGAAGACAGTAATGAAAAACTGTTTTTT. Protein product: CAWSEDSNEKLFF.

This clone was counted many times. The chain carries TRBV11-3 and TRBJ2-1; tentatively, D is TRBD2 (5 bases). This CDR3 spans 16 amino acids. Germline values: CDR1 SGHNT, CDR2 YENEEA. The ends were cut back, 7 bases at V and 5 bases at J, with 21 bases in the middle. CDR3 in amino acids: CASTPPGGGSNNEQFF. CDR3 sequence (DNA): TGTGCCAGCACCCCACCAGGCGGAGGAAGTAACAATGAGCAGTTCTTC.

The chain couples TRBV29-1 to TRBJ1-1, with 8 bases lining up with TRBD1. Germline trimming cut 3 bases from V and 5 bases from J; bases unmatched to any gene: 8. Germline V gene data show CDR1 as SQVTM and CDR2 as ANQGSEA. The CDR3 runs to 14 residues. The CDR3 sequence: CSVDGRGLGTEAFF. CDR3 DNA sequence: TGCAGCGTTGACGGCAGGGGGCTCGGGACTGAAGCTTTCTTT.

The chain links TRBV6-4 to TRBJ2-1; the D gene is possibly TRBD2 (5 bases). The V end lost 0 bases, the J end lost 0 bases, and 18 bases lay between the germline ends. The germline gives CDR1 MRHNA, CDR2 SNTAGT. CDR3 size: 19 residues. The CDR3 bases are TGTGCCAGCAGTGACTCTTTTCTGGAGTCTGGGAGCTCCTACAATGAGCAGTTCTTC. Protein sequence: CASSDSFLESGSSYNEQFF.

The V gene is TRBV7-9, the J gene TRBJ1-1; 7 bases fit TRBD1. Germline V gives CDR1 SEHNR, CDR2 FQNEAQ (reference sequence). This CDR3 has 15 residues. Germline trimming cut 1 base from V and 4 bases from J; bases unmatched to any gene: 6. CDR3 in amino acids: CASSLVQTGPTEAFF. In nucleotides, the CDR3 is TGTGCCAGCAGCTTAGTCCAGACAGGGCCCACTGAAGCTTTCTTT.

For the CDR3, the DNA is TGTGCCAGCAGCCCCGGGACAGGGCGCGGCTATGGCTACACCTTC. The encoded protein is CASSPGTGRGYGYTF. The chain combines TRBV27 with TRBJ1-2, with 9 bases lining up with TRBD1. After removal of 6 bases from V and 4 bases from J, the junction contained 9 bases not matched to a gene. Germline V gives CDR1 MNHEY, CDR2 SMNVEV (reference sequence). The length of the CDR3 is 15 residues.

The J gene is TRBJ2-1, the V gene TRBV11-2; 10 nucleotides agree with TRBD1. In germline, CDR1 is SGHAT, CDR2 FQNNGV. Unmatched junction bases numbered 5, after V lost 2 bases and J lost 16 bases. The CDR3 loop spans 12 amino acids. The CDR3 coding sequence is TGTGCCAGCAGCTTATCGAGGGACAGGGGATTCTTC. Encoded protein: CASSLSRDRGFF.

The chain has TRBV7-7 and TRBJ2-3; TRBD1 aligns across 8 bases. The germline V gene has CDR1 SSHAT and CDR2 FNYEAQ (reference sequence). Trimming at V came to 5 bases and at J to 2 bases, leaving 3 bases not matched to a gene. The CDR3 runs to 14 residues. CDR3 residues: CASSEDRDTDTQYF. Here the CDR3 DNA reads TGTGCCAGCAGCGAGGACAGGGACACAGATACGCAGTATTTT.

V usage is TRBV14 and J usage is TRBJ1-3; 10 bases map to TRBD1. The ends lost 6 bases at V and 4 bases at J; junction bases unmatched: 3. The CDR3 runs 14 residues. CDR1 is SGHDN, CDR2 FVKESK, per germline. CDR3 amino acids: CASSDRGPGNTIYF. CDR3 nucleotides: TGTGCCAGCAGTGACAGGGGGCCGGGAAACACCATATATTTT.

The CDR3 DNA reads TGTGCCACTAAGGCGGGACAGGGGGGCTACGAGCAGTACTTC. Translated: CATKAGQGGYEQYF. This chain connects TRBV6-5 to TRBJ2-7; TRBD1 aligns across 11 bases. The CDR3 has 14 residues. J was trimmed by 3 bases and V by 10 bases; bases with no gene match: 8. Germline CDR1 MNHEY, CDR2 SVGAGI.

The chain couples TRBV5-6 to TRBJ2-1; D not resolved. The V gene lost 0 bases and the J gene lost 8 bases, with 9 bases spanning the gap. CDR3 size: 13 residues. Per germline, CDR1 SGHDT and CDR2 YYEEEE. The CDR3 DNA is TGTGCCAGCAGCTTGGAGCCAGACTATGAGCAGTTCTTC. It translates to CASSLEPDYEQFF.